This T cell receptor beta chain was sequenced in a study of T cell responses to AZD1222 COVID-19 vaccine. Profiling relied on immunoSEQ multiplex PCR, and the TCRdb table lists in-frame clones only, not all of them. The table records more than 75,000 clones, 90% of them present only once. Germline V gene data show CDR1 as MNHNY and CDR2 as SVGAGI (reference sequence). CDR3 length: 12 residues. V was cut by 6 bases and J by 4 bases, with 7 bases left in between. Findings and caveats of the study: Researchers report vaccine-associated CD4 TCRs spanning spike, with dominance at 160-218 and 743-854. Only a handful of AZD1222 recipients were seropositive at baseline.

Regarding this clone: As yet, its antigen is unknown.

The clonotype comes from an adult who received the AZD1222 COVID-19 vaccine. The chain is built from TRBV6-6 and TRBJ1-5; no clear D gene. This specimen was peripheral blood, taken 28 days after the second AZD1222 dose. The CDR3 loop is CASRGENQPQHF. The CDR3 nucleotides are TGTGCCAGCAGGGGAGAGAATCAGCCCCAGCATTTT.